Listed below are T cell receptor beta chains from one sample, sequenced in a study of blood T cell repertoires in COVID-19. The repertoire was sequenced with immunoSEQ multiplex PCR; TCRdb's copy has only in-frame clones and lacks some. The table lists 120,000 or so clones, roughly nine tenths of them singletons. The sequencing input was peripheral blood. The origin of the receptors is a man aged 55 to 70 with COVID-19, enrolled during active disease. Both conserved end residues are part of each CDR3. A D gene is named only where the DNA matches it firmly. Size is stated for part of the rows, as once, few or many counts, or as a class when the clone is expanded.

d_gene,abundance,j_gene,v_gene,CDR3aa,CDR3nt
-,-,TRBJ1-5,TRBV19,CASSEGRAVYQPQHF,TGTGCCAGTAGTGAAGGCAGGGCGGTGTATCAGCCCCAGCATTTT
TRBD1,-,TRBJ2-7,TRBV11-2,CASSRTGGFYEQYF,TGTGCCAGCAGTCGGACAGGGGGCTTCTACGAGCAGTACTTC
-,few,TRBJ1-5,TRBV7-9,CASSEDSSSNQPQHF,TGTGCCAGCAGCGAAGACAGTTCTAGCAATCAGCCCCAGCATTTT
TRBD1,-,TRBJ2-2,TRBV18,CASSPGQKYTGELFF,TGTGCCAGCTCACCGGGACAGAAGTACACCGGGGAGCTGTTTTTT
TRBD1,-,TRBJ2-7,TRBV28,CASSTQTGGPYEQYF,TGTGCCAGCAGTACACAGACAGGGGGACCCTACGAGCAGTACTTC
TRBD2,-,TRBJ2-7,TRBV5-1,CASSWTSGSYDEQYF,TGCGCCAGCAGCTGGACTAGCGGGAGTTACGACGAGCAGTACTTC
-,-,TRBJ1-2,TRBV29-1,CSVEEETVNYGYTF,TGCAGCGTTGAAGAGGAGACAGTTAACTATGGCTACACCTTC
TRBD2,-,TRBJ2-1,TRBV27,CASSFYPGTSPQFF,TGTGCCAGCAGTTTCTACCCCGGGACTAGTCCGCAGTTCTTC
-,-,TRBJ1-4,TRBV6-5,CASSRVQNNEKLFF,TGTGCCAGCAGTCGGGTCCAGAATAATGAAAAACTGTTTTTT
-,-,TRBJ1-1,TRBV2,CASSEALVRLIEAFF,TGTGCCAGCAGTGAAGCTTTAGTGCGACTTATCGAAGCTTTCTTT
TRBD1,few,TRBJ1-5,TRBV28,CASSGLRDRGQAQPQHF,TGTGCCAGCAGTGGACTCCGGGACAGGGGCCAGGCACAGCCCCAGCATTTT
-,-,TRBJ1-5,TRBV3-1/TRBV3-2,CASSQGSSGQPQHF,TGTGCCAGCAGCCAGGGGAGCTCGGGGCAGCCCCAGCATTTT
-,-,TRBJ2-5,TRBV18,CASSREGEGQETQYF,TGTGCCAGCTCCCGAGAAGGGGAAGGCCAAGAGACCCAGTACTTC
-,-,TRBJ1-1,TRBV30,CAWRLLTEAFF,TGTGCCTGGAGACTCCTTACTGAAGCTTTCTTT
-,-,TRBJ1-1,TRBV11-3,CASSFIAGEAFF,TGTGCCAGCAGCTTTATTGCAGGTGAAGCTTTCTTT
-,-,TRBJ2-1,TRBV6-2/TRBV6-3,CASSYSRSYNEQFF,TGTGCCAGCAGTTATAGCCGCTCCTACAATGAGCAGTTCTTC
-,-,TRBJ1-2,TRBV15,CATSRTTSNYGYTF,TGTGCCACCAGCAGAACCACATCCAACTATGGCTACACCTTC
TRBD2,-,TRBJ2-3,TRBV5-1,CASSLVAGDLGGTDTQYF,TGCGCCAGCAGCTTGGTAGCGGGAGATTTAGGGGGCACAGATACGCAGTATTTT
-,-,TRBJ1-4,TRBV3-1/TRBV3-2,CASSLQGREKLFF,TGTGCCAGCAGCCTGCAGGGGAGAGAAAAACTGTTTTTT
-,-,TRBJ1-2,TRBV28,CASSLSANRDDYGYTF,TGTGCCAGCAGTTTATCGGCAAACAGGGATGACTATGGCTACACCTTC
-,once,TRBJ1-2,TRBV25-1,CASSEYQGLYGYTF,TGTGCCAGCAGTGAATATCAGGGCCTCTATGGCTACACCTTC
-,-,TRBJ2-2,TRBV6-5,CASRQSSANTGELFF,TGTGCCAGCAGACAGAGCTCCGCGAACACCGGGGAGCTGTTTTTT
-,-,TRBJ1-1,TRBV2,CASGGGTEAFF,TGTGCCAGCGGGGGGGGGACTGAAGCTTTCTTT
-,-,TRBJ2-7,TRBV6-2/TRBV6-3,CASSYLQGTYEQYF,TGTGCCAGCAGTTACCTACAGGGAACCTACGAGCAGTACTTC
TRBD2,-,TRBJ2-2,TRBV5-6,CASSTAGGQRAGELFF,TGTGCCAGCAGCACTGCGGGGGGCCAGAGGGCCGGGGAGCTGTTTTTT
TRBD1,-,TRBJ2-5,TRBV18,CASSPRPRRDRGEETQYF,TGTGCCAGCTCACCTCGCCCCCGCCGGGACAGGGGGGAAGAGACCCAGTACTTC
-,-,TRBJ1-6,TRBV19,CASSIGGETPLHF,TGTGCCAGTAGTATTGGGGGGGAGACACCCCTCCACTTT
-,once,TRBJ1-3,TRBV7-9,CASSLGGTGNTIYF,TGTGCCAGCAGCTTAGGAGGGACAGGAAACACCATATATTTT
TRBD1,-,TRBJ2-1,TRBV27,CASRSFPGQGTPRSYNEQFF,TGTGCCAGCAGGTCCTTCCCGGGACAGGGGACACCACGCTCCTACAATGAGCAGTTCTTC
TRBD1,few,TRBJ1-2,TRBV5-1,CASSFGTGDGYTF,TGCGCCAGCAGCTTCGGGACAGGGGACGGCTACACCTTC
-,-,TRBJ1-1,TRBV27,CASSFGGYTEAFF,TGTGCCAGCAGTTTTGGGGGGTACACTGAAGCTTTCTTT
TRBD1,-,TRBJ1-2,TRBV6-2/TRBV6-3,CASSYSFRDSVGGYTF,TGTGCCAGCAGTTACTCATTCCGGGACAGTGTCGGTGGCTACACCTTC
TRBD2,-,TRBJ2-7,TRBV27,CASSLSGTVLYEQYF,TGTGCCAGCAGTCTTAGCGGGACGGTGTTATACGAGCAGTACTTC
TRBD2,-,TRBJ2-1,TRBV24-1,CATSEGLAGDNEQFF,TGTGCCACCAGTGAGGGACTAGCGGGAGACAATGAGCAGTTCTTC
-,-,TRBJ1-1,TRBV11-1,CASSFGQWGNTEAFF,TGTGCCAGCAGCTTCGGACAGTGGGGAAACACTGAAGCTTTCTTT
TRBD1,-,TRBJ2-7,TRBV2,CASSGQGREQYF,TGTGCCAGCAGTGGACAGGGGAGAGAGCAGTACTTC
TRBD1,-,TRBJ2-7,TRBV12-3/TRBV12-4,CASTSDRAHEQYF,TGTGCCAGCACTTCGGACAGGGCCCACGAGCAGTACTTC
TRBD2,-,TRBJ2-1,TRBV29-1,CSVGLAGGYEQFF,TGCAGCGTGGGACTAGCGGGGGGGTATGAGCAGTTCTTC
-,-,TRBJ2-7,TRBV28,CASSLPPPSDYEQYF,TGTGCCAGCAGTTTACCCCCCCCTAGTGACTACGAGCAGTACTTC
TRBD1,-,TRBJ1-5,TRBV30,CAWSRLDRVQPQHF,TGTGCCTGGAGTCGACTTGACAGGGTCCAGCCCCAGCATTTT
-,-,TRBJ2-3,TRBV24-1,CATSDRRGESHTQYF,TGTGCCACCAGTGATAGGCGGGGAGAAAGCCATACGCAGTATTTT
TRBD1,-,TRBJ1-5,TRBV30,CAWKSGRDSLYSNQPQHF,TGTGCCTGGAAAAGCGGGCGGGACAGCCTTTATAGCAATCAGCCCCAGCATTTT
-,-,TRBJ1-1,TRBV2,CASRYRVPNWGTEAFF,TGTGCCAGCAGGTACAGGGTACCCAATTGGGGCACTGAAGCTTTCTTT
-,-,TRBJ1-4,TRBV6-5,CASSYSLAQEQKLFF,TGTGCCAGCAGTTACTCGTTGGCTCAGGAACAAAAACTGTTTTTT
-,-,TRBJ1-2,TRBV5-4,CASSLDRGNSFGYTF,TGTGCCAGCAGCCTGGACCGCGGCAACTCGTTTGGCTACACCTTC
TRBD1,-,TRBJ2-7,TRBV7-9,CASSPRTGADEQYF,TGTGCCAGCAGCCCGCGGACAGGGGCTGACGAGCAGTACTTC
TRBD2,-,TRBJ2-5,TRBV7-9,CASSLVAGVPETQYF,TGTGCCAGCAGCTTAGTAGCGGGAGTCCCAGAGACCCAGTACTTC
-,-,TRBJ1-6,TRBV3-1/TRBV3-2,CASSQEGDNIYNSPLHF,TGTGCCAGCAGCCAAGAGGGGGACAACATCTATAATTCACCCCTCCACTTT
TRBD1,-,TRBJ1-1,TRBV19,CASSSRGQALNTEAFF,TGTGCCAGTAGTTCGAGGGGACAGGCGTTGAACACTGAAGCTTTCTTT
-,-,TRBJ2-2,TRBV4-2,CASSQIGRGGTGELFF,TGTGCCAGCAGCCAAATAGGCAGGGGTGGCACCGGGGAGCTGTTTTTT
-,once,TRBJ2-5,TRBV3-1/TRBV3-2,CASSQDRGPPHMYF,TGTGCCAGCAGCCAAGATCGCGGCCCTCCGCATATGTACTTC
TRBD1,-,TRBJ1-1,TRBV6-5,CASSSSRDRGRTEAFF,TGTGCCAGCAGTTCTTCTCGGGACAGGGGAAGAACTGAAGCTTTCTTT
TRBD1,once,TRBJ1-2,TRBV4-3,CASSQGDRGLGYTF,TGCGCCAGCAGCCAGGGTGACAGGGGGCTTGGCTACACCTTC
TRBD1,-,TRBJ2-7,TRBV19,CASSLDRGLSEQYF,TGTGCCAGTAGTTTGGACAGGGGATTAAGCGAGCAGTACTTC
TRBD1,-,TRBJ2-7,TRBV18,CASSGTESYEQYF,TGTGCCAGCTCAGGGACAGAGTCCTACGAGCAGTACTTC
TRBD1,-,TRBJ1-3,TRBV30,CAWSAHGTASGNTIYF,TGTGCCTGGAGTGCCCACGGGACAGCCTCTGGAAACACCATATATTTT
-,-,TRBJ2-5,TRBV19,CASSIPPGETQYF,TGTGCCAGTAGTATTCCCCCGGGAGAGACCCAGTACTTC